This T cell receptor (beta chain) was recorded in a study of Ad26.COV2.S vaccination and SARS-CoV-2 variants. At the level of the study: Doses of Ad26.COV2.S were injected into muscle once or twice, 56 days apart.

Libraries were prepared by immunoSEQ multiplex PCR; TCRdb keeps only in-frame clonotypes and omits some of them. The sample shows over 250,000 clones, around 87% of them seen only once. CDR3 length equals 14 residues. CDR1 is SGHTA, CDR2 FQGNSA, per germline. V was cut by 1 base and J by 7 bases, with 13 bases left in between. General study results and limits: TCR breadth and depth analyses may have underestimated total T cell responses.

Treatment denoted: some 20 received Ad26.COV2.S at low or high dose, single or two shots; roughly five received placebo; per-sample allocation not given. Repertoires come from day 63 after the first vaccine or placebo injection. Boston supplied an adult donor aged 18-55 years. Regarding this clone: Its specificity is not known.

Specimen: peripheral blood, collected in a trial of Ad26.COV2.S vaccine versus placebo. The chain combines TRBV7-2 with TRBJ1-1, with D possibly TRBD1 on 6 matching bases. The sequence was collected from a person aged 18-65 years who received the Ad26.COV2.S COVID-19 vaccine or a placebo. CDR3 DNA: TGTGCCAGCAGCTTAGATAGGGGGTATAGTGAAGCTTTCTTT. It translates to CASSLDRGYSEAFF. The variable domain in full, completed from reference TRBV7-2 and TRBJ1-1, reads GAGVSQSPSNKVTEKGKDVELRCDPISGHTALYWYRQSLGQGLEFLIYFQGNSAPDKSGLPSDRFSAERTGGSVSTLTIQRTQQEDSAVYLCASSLDRGYSEAFFGQGTRLTVV.